Below, 13 T cell receptor beta chains from the same sample are listed, as sequenced in a study of blood T cell repertoires in COVID-19. The data were produced by immunoSEQ multiplex PCR, yet TCRdb's version contains in-frame clones alone and is incomplete. The sample lists approximately 190,000 clones, over 80% seen once, with around 6.1% in the top ten. Source material: peripheral blood. These receptors originate from a woman aged 40 to 50 with acute or convalescent COVID-19.

The chain has TRBV5-1 and TRBJ2-7; 15 bases are a match to TRBD2. Germline loops: CDR1 SGHRS, CDR2 YFSETQ. This CDR3 is 15 amino acids long. V shed 4 bases, J shed 5 bases, and the junction held 4 bases outside the gene matches. CDR3 in amino acids: CASSPGLAGGNEQYF. The CDR3 region has the DNA TGCGCCAGCAGCCCGGGACTAGCGGGAGGAAACGAGCAGTACTTC.

This clone was found once. This chain's CDR3 is CARLKRLRNYGYTF. The CDR3 coding sequence is TGTGCCAGACTTAAGAGGTTACGGAACTATGGCTACACCTTC. V and J are TRBV25-1 and TRBJ1-2; D remains ambiguous. Germline V gene sequence: CDR1 MGHDK, CDR2 SYGVNS. V shed 9 bases and J shed 2 bases, with 16 bases lying between them. This CDR3 has 14 amino acids.

This chain uses TRBV6-5 with TRBJ2-1; 9 bases align to TRBD2. There are 14 residues in the CDR3. V shed 3 bases, J shed 6 bases, and the junction held 3 bases outside the gene matches. The germline gives CDR1 MNHEY, CDR2 SVGAGI. The CDR3 reads CASSYGTSINEQFF. The CDR3 DNA reads as TGTGCCAGCAGTTATGGGACTAGCATCAATGAGCAGTTCTTC.

This sequence joins TRBV19 and TRBJ1-5; D gene ambiguous. The CDR3 is made up of 14 amino acids. CDR1 and CDR2 from the germline V gene are LNHDA and SQIVND (reference sequence). V was clipped by 3 bases and J by 6 bases, with 12 bases between them. The CDR3 here is CASSIVAGSQPQHF. The CDR3 DNA reads as TGTGCCAGTAGTATTGTTGCGGGGAGTCAGCCCCAGCATTTT.

The chain uses TRBV7-9 and TRBJ2-7; no clear D. Between the trimmed V and J ends, which lost 5 bases and 0 bases, there was a span of 11 bases. Germline loops: CDR1 SEHNR, CDR2 FQNEAQ (reference sequence). This CDR3 comprises 14 residues. The CDR3 DNA sequence: TGTGCCAGCAGCCCTCAGGCAGGCTCCTACGAGCAGTACTTC. Amino acids: CASSPQAGSYEQYF.

This clone was seen a few times. V and J are TRBV5-1 and TRBJ2-2; TRBD1 agrees at 7 bases. V gave up 6 bases and J gave up 0 bases; unmatched junction bases: 5. The germline CDR1 and CDR2 sequences are SGHRS and YFSETQ. This CDR3 is built from 15 residues. CDR3: CASNPDRANTGELFF. The CDR3, as DNA: TGCGCCAGCAACCCTGACAGGGCGAACACCGGGGAGCTGTTTTTT.

The chain uses TRBV11-2 and TRBJ1-1; the match to TRBD1 covers 8 bases. The CDR3 extends over 15 amino acids. The V gene end was trimmed by 1 base and the J gene end by 1 base; junction bases not matched to a gene: 2. The germline V gene encodes CDR1 SGHAT and CDR2 FQNNGV. CDR3 sequence: CASSLGGQANTEAFF. The CDR3 nucleotides read TGTGCCAGCAGCTTAGGGGGACAGGCGAACACTGAAGCTTTCTTT.

J is TRBJ2-5 and V is TRBV7-6; D is perhaps TRBD1 (7 bases). The CDR3 spans 16 residues. Looked up from germline, CDR1 is SGHVS and CDR2 is FNYEAQ. V was pared by 3 bases and J by 1 base, with 15 bases between. The CDR3, as DNA: TGTGCCAGCAGCTTCCCCAGGGGGGACTCCCAAGAGACCCAGTACTTC. Translating it yields CASSFPRGDSQETQYF.

The rearrangement links TRBV13 to TRBJ1-2, with D unclear. The ends were cut back, 5 bases at V and 3 bases at J, with 22 bases in the middle. Germline CDR1 and CDR2: PRHDT and FYEKMQ (reference sequence). The CDR3 consists of 17 residues. CDR3 amino acids: CASSPTPFGKTDYGYTF. The CDR3 bases are TGTGCCAGCAGCCCAACACCCTTCGGGAAAACTGACTATGGCTACACCTTC.

The rearrangement uses TRBV7-2 and TRBJ2-1; possible D gene TRBD2, 6 bases. Germline V gives CDR1 SGHTA, CDR2 FQGNSA. V lost 2 bases to trimming and J lost 4 bases, with 12 bases between them. CDR3 length equals 15 residues. CDR3 protein: CASSLPAGPYNEQFF. CDR3 bases: TGTGCCAGCAGCTTACCAGCGGGCCCGTACAATGAGCAGTTCTTC.

The chain combines TRBV28 with TRBJ2-3, with D tentatively TRBD2 (5 bases). V shed 8 bases and J shed 7 bases, with 13 bases lying between them. CDR3 length: 12 amino acids. Germline assignment: CDR1 MDHEN and CDR2 SYDVKM. Here the CDR3 reads CASGEGLNTQYF. The CDR3 nucleotides are TGTGCCAGCGGAGAGGGATTGAATACGCAGTATTTT.

The chain joins TRBV15 to TRBJ2-7, with 7 positions matching TRBD1. The CDR3 contains 14 residues. V dropped 4 bases and J dropped 2; count of bases not matched to a gene: 5. CDR1 LNHNV and CDR2 YYDKDF come from the germline V gene (reference sequence). CDR3 nucleotides: TGTGCCACCAGCACAAGACAGGGAACCTACGAGCAGTACTTC. It codes for CATSTRQGTYEQYF.

This chain joins TRBV3-1 (or the pseudogene TRBV3-2) and TRBJ1-1, with TRBD1 matching 9 bases. This CDR3 has 14 residues. Trimming cost V 4 bases and J 1 base; bases outside gene matches: 1. From germline, CDR1 is LGHDT and CDR2 YNNKEL (reference sequence). In DNA, the CDR3 is TGTGCCAGCAGCCGGACAGGGGCGAACACTGAAGCTTTCTTT. Translation: CASSRTGANTEAFF.